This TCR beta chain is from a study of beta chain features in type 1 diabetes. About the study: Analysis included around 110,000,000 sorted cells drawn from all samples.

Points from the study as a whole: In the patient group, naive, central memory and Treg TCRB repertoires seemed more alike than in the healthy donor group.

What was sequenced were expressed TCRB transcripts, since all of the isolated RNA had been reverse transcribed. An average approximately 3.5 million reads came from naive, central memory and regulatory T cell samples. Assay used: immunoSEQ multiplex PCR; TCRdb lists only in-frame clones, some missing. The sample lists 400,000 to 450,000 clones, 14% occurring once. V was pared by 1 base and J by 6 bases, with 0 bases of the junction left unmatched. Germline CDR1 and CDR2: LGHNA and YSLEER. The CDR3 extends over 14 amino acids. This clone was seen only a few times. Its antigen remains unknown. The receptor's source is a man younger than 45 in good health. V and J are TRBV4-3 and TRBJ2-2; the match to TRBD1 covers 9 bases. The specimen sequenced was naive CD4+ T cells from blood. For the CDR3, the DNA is TGCGCCAGCAGCCAAGGGACAGGGGCCGGGGAGCTGTTTTTT. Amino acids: CASSQGTGAGELFF.